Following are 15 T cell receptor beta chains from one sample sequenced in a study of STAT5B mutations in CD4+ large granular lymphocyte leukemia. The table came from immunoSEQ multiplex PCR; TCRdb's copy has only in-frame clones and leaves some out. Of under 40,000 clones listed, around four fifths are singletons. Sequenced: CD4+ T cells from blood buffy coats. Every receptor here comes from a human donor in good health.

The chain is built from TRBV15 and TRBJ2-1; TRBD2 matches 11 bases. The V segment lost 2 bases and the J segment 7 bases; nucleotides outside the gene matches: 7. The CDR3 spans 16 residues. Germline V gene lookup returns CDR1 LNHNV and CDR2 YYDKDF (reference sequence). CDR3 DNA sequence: TGTGCCACCAGCAGAAACGTCATAGCGGGAGGGAATGAGCAGTTCTTC. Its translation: CATSRNVIAGGNEQFF.

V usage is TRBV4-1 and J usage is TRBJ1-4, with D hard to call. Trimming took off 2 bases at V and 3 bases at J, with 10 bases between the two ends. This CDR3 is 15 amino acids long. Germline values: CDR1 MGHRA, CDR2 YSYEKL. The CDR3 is CASSQTTSANEKLFF. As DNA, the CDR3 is TGCGCCAGCAGCCAAACGACGTCTGCTAATGAAAAACTGTTTTTT.

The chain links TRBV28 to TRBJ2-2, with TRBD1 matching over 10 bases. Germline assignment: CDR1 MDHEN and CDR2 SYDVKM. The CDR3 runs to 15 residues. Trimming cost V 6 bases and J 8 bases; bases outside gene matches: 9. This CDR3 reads CASRRQGALRGELFF. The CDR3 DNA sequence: TGTGCCAGCAGGAGACAGGGGGCTCTTCGAGGGGAGCTGTTTTTT.

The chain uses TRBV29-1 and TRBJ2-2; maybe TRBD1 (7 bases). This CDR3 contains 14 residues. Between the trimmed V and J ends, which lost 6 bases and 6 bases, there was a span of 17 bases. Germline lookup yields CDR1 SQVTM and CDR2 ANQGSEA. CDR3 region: CSVYGQGGAGELFF. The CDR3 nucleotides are TGCAGCGTGTATGGTCAGGGGGGCGCCGGGGAGCTGTTTTTT.

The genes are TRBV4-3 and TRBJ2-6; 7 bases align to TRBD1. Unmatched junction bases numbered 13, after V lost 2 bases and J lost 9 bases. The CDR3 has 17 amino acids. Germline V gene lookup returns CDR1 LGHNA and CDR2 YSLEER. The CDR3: CASSQYGPTGLGNVLTF. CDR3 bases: TGCGCCAGCAGCCAATATGGCCCGACAGGGTTAGGCAACGTCCTGACTTTC.

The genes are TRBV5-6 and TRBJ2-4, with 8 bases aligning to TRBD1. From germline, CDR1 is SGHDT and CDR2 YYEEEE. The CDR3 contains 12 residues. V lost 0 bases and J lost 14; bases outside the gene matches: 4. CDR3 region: CASSLARGQEYF. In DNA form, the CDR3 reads TGTGCCAGCAGCTTGGCCAGGGGGCAGGAGTACTTC.

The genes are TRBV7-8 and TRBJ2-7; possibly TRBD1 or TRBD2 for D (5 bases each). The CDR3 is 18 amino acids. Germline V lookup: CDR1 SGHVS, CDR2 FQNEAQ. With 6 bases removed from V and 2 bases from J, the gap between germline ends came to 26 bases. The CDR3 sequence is CASSPRRGASDGTYEQYF. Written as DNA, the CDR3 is TGTGCCAGCAGTCCTAGGCGAGGGGCATCGGACGGTACCTACGAGCAGTACTTC.

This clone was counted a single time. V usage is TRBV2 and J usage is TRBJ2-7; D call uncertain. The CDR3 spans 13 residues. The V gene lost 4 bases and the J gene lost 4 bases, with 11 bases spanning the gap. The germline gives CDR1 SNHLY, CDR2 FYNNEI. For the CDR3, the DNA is TGTGCCAGCAGTGTGGTCTTCCAATACGAGCAGTACTTC. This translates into CASSVVFQYEQYF.

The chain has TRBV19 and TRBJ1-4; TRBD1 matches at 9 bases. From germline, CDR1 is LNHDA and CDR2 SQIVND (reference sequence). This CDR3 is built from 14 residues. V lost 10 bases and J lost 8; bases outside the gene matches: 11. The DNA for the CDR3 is TGTGCCACCAGCCGGGACAGGGTTCGGGAAAAACTGTTTTTT. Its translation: CATSRDRVREKLFF.

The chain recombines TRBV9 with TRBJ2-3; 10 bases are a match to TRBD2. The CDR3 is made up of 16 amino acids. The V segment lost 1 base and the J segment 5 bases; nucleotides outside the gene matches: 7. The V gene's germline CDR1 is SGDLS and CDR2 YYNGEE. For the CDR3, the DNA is TGTGCCAGCAGCGTACTGTCTAGCGGGAGTATAGATACGCAGTATTTT. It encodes CASSVLSSGSIDTQYF.

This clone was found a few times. The CDR3 reads CALGPRGTDTEAFF. The CDR3 region has the DNA TGTGCCCTCGGGCCCAGGGGCACGGACACTGAAGCTTTCTTT. V usage is TRBV21-1 and J usage is TRBJ1-1; the table's D call, TRBD1, has no DNA check behind it. TRBV21-1 has pseudogene status. CDR3 length: 14 amino acids.

The CDR3 nucleotides read TGTGCCAGCAGCGATCCGGGACTAGCGTCCTACGAGCAGTACTTC. Amino acid sequence: CASSDPGLASYEQYF. The chain employs TRBV7-2 and TRBJ2-7, with TRBD2 matching 10 bases. The CDR3 spans 15 residues. In germline, CDR1 is SGHTA, CDR2 FQGNSA. Losses at the gene ends were 5 bases for V and 1 base for J; bases not matched to a gene: 5.

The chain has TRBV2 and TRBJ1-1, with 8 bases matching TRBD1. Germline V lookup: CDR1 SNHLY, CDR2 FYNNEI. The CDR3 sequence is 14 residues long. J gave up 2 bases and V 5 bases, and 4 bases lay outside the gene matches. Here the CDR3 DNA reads TGTGCCAGCAGTAACGGACAGGGCAACACTGAAGCTTTCTTT. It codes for CASSNGQGNTEAFF.

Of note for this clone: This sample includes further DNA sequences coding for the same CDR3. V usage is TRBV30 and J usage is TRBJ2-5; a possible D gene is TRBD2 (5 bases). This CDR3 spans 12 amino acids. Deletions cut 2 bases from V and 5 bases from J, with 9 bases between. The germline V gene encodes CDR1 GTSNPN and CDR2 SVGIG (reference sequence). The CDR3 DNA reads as TGTGCCTGGAGTTCTGGCGGGGAGACCCAGTACTTC. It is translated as CAWSSGGETQYF. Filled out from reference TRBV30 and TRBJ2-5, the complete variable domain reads SQTIHQWPATLVQPVGSPLSLECTVEGTSNPNLYWYRQAAGRGLQLLFYSVGIGQISSEVPQNLSASRPQDRQFILSSKKLLLSDSGFYLCAWSSGGETQYFGPGTRLLVL.

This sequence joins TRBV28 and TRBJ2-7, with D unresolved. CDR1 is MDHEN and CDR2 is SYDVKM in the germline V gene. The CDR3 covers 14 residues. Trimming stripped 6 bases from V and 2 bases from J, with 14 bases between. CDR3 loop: CASRSHSRTYEQYF. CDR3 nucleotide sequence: TGTGCCAGCAGGTCACATAGCCGCACCTACGAGCAGTACTTC. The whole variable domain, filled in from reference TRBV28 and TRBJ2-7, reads DVKVTQSSRYLVKRTGEKVFLECVQDMDHENMFWYRQDPGLGLRLIYFSYDVKMKEKGDIPEGYSVSREKKERFSLILESASTNQTSMYLCASRSHSRTYEQYFGPGTRLTVT.